This T cell receptor (beta chain) was sequenced for a study of T cell responses to AZD1222 COVID-19 vaccine. Overall study context: Pooled together were second doses at about 4 or about 12 weeks. Study-wide findings and caveats: Nearly half of spike-specific TCRs reportedly target variant regions that are unmutated in the B.1.351 and B.1.1.7 variants. At 160-218 and 743-854, vaccine-associated CD4 TCRs were dominant, and they spanned spike.

The V end lost 0 bases, the J end lost 0 bases, and 9 bases lay between the germline ends. The V gene's germline CDR1 is ENHRY and CDR2 SYGVKD. This CDR3 region has 16 residues. The protocol was immunoSEQ multiplex PCR, while the TCRdb copy is restricted to in-frame clones and leaves out a portion. The sample has about 110,000 clones; about 88% are singletons. With respect to this clone: Its matching antigen is unknown.

The rearrangement joins TRBV10-3 to TRBJ2-1; D call uncertain. This clonotype was sampled from an adult in good health. The sample here was peripheral blood, taken on day 0 of AZD1222 vaccination. CDR3 nucleotides: TGTGCCATCAGTGAGTCTACCGAGAACTCCTACAATGAGCAGTTCTTC. Translating it yields CAISESTENSYNEQFF.